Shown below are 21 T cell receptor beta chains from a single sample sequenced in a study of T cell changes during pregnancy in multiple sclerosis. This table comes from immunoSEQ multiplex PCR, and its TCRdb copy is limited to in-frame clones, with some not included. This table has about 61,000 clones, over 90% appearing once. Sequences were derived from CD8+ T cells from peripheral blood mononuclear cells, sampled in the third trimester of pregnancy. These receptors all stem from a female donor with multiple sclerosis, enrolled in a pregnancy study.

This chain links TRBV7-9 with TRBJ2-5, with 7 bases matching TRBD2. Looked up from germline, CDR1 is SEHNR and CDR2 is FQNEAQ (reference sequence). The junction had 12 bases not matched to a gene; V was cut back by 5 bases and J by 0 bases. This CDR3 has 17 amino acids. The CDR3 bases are TGTGCCAGCAGCGCCCGGGGCGGGAGTCGGTACCAAGAGACCCAGTACTTC. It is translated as CASSARGGSRYQETQYF. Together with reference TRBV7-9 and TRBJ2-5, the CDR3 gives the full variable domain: DTGVSQNPRHKITKRGQNVTFRCDPISEHNRLYWYRQTLGQGPEFLTYFQNEAQLEKSRLLSDRFSAERPKGSFSTLEIQRTEQGDSAMYLCASSARGGSRYQETQYFGPGTRLLVL.

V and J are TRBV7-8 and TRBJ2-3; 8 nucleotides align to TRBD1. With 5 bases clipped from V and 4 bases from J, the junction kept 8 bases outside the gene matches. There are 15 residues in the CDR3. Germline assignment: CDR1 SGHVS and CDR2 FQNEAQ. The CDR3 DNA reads TGTGCCAGCAGCCGTCGACAGGGGCAACCAGATACGCAGTATTTT. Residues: CASSRRQGQPDTQYF.

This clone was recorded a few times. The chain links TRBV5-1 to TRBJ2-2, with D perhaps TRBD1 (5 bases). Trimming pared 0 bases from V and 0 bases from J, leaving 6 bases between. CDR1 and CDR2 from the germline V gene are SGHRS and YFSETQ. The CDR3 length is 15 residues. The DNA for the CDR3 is TGCGCCAGCAGCTTGGGGACAACGAACACCGGGGAGCTGTTTTTT. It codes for CASSLGTTNTGELFF. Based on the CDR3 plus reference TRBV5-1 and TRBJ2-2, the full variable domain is KAGVTQTPRYLIKTRGQQVTLSCSPISGHRSVSWYQQTPGQGLQFLFEYFSETQRNKGNFPGRFSGRQFSNSRSEMNVSTLELGDSALYLCASSLGTTNTGELFFGEGSRLTVL.

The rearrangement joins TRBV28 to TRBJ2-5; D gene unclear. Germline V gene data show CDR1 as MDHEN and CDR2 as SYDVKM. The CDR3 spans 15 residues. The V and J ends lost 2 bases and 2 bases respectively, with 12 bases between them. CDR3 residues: CASSLTPGIQETQYF. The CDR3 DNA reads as TGTGCCAGCAGTTTAACCCCAGGTATACAAGAGACCCAGTACTTC.

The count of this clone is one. The CDR3 loop reads CASTIAGGGTYEQYF. Here the CDR3 DNA reads TGTGCCAGCACGATAGCGGGAGGAGGGACCTACGAGCAGTACTTC. J is TRBJ2-7 and V is TRBV6-1, with 10 nucleotides matching TRBD2. With V trimmed by 7 bases and J by 2 bases, 8 bases remained unmatched. In germline, CDR1 is MNHNS, CDR2 SASEGT. This CDR3 spans 15 amino acids.

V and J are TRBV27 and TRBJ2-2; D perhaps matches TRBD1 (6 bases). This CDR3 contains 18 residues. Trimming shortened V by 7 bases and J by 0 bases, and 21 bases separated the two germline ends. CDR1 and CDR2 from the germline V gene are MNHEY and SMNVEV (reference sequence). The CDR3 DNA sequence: TGTGCCAGCACCCCCCAAGGGGGATTTAATCCGAACACCGGGGAGCTGTTTTTT. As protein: CASTPQGGFNPNTGELFF.

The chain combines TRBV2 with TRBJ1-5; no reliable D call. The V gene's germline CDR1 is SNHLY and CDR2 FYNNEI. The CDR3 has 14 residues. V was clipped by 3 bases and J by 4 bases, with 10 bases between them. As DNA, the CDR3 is TGTGCCAGCAGTGAGGGCAGGAGGAATCAGCCCCAGCATTTT. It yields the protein CASSEGRRNQPQHF.

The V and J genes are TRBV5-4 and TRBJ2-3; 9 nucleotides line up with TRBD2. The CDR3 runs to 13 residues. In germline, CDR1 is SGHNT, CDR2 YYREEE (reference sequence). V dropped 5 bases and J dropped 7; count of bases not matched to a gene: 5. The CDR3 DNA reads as TGTGCCAGCAGAGCCGGGACTAGCTATACGCAGTATTTT. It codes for CASRAGTSYTQYF.

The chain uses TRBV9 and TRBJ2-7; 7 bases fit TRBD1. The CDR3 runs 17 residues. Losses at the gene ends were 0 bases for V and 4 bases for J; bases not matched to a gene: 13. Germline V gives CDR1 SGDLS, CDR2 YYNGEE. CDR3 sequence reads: CASSVDGQVGPMYEQYF. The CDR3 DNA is TGTGCCAGCAGCGTAGACGGACAGGTGGGCCCCATGTACGAGCAGTACTTC.

CDR3 sequence: CASSYEGAGELFF. DNA for the CDR3: TGTGCCAGCAGTTACGAGGGGGCCGGGGAGCTGTTTTTT. The rearrangement uses TRBV6-5 and TRBJ2-2, with D perhaps matching TRBD1 (6 bases). This CDR3 region has 13 residues. Germline loops: CDR1 MNHEY, CDR2 SVGAGI. Trimming took 2 bases from V and 6 from J, leaving 7 bases between them.

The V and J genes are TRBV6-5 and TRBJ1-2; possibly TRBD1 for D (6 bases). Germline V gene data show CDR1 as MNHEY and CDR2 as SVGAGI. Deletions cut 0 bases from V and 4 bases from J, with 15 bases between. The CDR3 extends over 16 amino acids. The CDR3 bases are TGTGCCAGCAGTTACTCGATGCAGGGGAGGGTCTATGGCTACACCTTC. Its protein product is CASSYSMQGRVYGYTF.

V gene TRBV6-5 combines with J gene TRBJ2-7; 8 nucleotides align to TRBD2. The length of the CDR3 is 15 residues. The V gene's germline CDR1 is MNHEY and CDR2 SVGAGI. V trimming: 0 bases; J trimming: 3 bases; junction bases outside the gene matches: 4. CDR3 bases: TGTGCCAGCAGTTACTCGGCGGGAGGATTCTACGAGCAGTACTTC. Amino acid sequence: CASSYSAGGFYEQYF.

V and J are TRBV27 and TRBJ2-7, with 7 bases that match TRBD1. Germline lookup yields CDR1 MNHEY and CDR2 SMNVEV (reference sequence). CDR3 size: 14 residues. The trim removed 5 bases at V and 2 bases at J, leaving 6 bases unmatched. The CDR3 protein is CASSPDQGAYEQYF. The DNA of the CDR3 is TGTGCCAGCAGTCCGGATCAGGGGGCCTACGAGCAGTACTTC.

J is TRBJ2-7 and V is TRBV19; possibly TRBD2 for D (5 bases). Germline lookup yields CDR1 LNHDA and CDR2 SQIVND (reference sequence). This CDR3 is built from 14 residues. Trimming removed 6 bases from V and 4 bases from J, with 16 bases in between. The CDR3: CASSLMRTGYEQYF. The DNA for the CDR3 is TGTGCCAGTAGCTTAATGAGGACGGGGTACGAGCAGTACTTC.

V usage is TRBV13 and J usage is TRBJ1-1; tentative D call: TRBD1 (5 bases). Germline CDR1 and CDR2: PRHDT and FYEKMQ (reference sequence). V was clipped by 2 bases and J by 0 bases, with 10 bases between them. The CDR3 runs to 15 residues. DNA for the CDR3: TGTGCCAGCAGCTTATCACAGACAGTGAACACTGAAGCTTTCTTT. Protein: CASSLSQTVNTEAFF. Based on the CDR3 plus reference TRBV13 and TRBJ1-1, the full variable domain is AAGVIQSPRHLIKEKRETATLKCYPIPRHDTVYWYQQGPGQDPQFLISFYEKMQSDKGSIPDRFSAQQFSDYHSELNMSSLELGDSALYFCASSLSQTVNTEAFFGQGTRLTVV.

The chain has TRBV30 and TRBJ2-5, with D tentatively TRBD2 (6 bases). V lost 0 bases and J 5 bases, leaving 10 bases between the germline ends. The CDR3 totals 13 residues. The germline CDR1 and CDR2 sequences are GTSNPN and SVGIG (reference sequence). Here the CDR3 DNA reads TGTGCCTGGAGTGTAGGCGGGGTGGAGACCCAGTACTTC. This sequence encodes CAWSVGGVETQYF.

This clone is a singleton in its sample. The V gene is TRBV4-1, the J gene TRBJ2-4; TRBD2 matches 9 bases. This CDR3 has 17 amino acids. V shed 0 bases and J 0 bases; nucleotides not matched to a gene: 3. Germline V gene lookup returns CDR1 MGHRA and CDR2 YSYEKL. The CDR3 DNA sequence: TGCGCCAGCAGCCAAGATCGACTAGCGGCAGCCAAAAACATTCAGTACTTC. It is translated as CASSQDRLAAAKNIQYF.

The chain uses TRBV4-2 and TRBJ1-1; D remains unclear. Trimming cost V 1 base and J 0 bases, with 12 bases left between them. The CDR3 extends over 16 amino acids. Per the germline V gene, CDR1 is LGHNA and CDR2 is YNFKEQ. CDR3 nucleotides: TGTGCCAGCAGCCAAGGACAAGGAGGTTTGAACACTGAAGCTTTCTTT. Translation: CASSQGQGGLNTEAFF.

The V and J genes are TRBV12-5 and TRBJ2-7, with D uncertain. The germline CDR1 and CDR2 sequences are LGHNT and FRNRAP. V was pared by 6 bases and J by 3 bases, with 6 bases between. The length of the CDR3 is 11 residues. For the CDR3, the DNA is TGTGCTAGTGGAACTTACTACGAGCAGTACTTC. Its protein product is CASGTYYEQYF.

Here the CDR3 reads CASSFSYRGARTEAFF. DNA of the CDR3: TGTGCCAGCAGCTTCTCCTATCGCGGCGCGAGGACTGAAGCTTTCTTT. This chain links TRBV7-2 with TRBJ1-1, with unresolved D. Germline V gene data show CDR1 as SGHTA and CDR2 as FQGNSA. CDR3 length: 16 amino acids. Between the trimmed V and J ends, which lost 3 bases and 5 bases, there was a span of 19 bases.

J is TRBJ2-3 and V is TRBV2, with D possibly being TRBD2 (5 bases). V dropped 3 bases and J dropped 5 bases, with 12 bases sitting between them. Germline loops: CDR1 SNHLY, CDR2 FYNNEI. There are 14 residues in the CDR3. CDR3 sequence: CASSDGDTKDTQYF. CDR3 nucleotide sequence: TGTGCCAGCAGTGACGGGGATACGAAAGATACGCAGTATTTT.